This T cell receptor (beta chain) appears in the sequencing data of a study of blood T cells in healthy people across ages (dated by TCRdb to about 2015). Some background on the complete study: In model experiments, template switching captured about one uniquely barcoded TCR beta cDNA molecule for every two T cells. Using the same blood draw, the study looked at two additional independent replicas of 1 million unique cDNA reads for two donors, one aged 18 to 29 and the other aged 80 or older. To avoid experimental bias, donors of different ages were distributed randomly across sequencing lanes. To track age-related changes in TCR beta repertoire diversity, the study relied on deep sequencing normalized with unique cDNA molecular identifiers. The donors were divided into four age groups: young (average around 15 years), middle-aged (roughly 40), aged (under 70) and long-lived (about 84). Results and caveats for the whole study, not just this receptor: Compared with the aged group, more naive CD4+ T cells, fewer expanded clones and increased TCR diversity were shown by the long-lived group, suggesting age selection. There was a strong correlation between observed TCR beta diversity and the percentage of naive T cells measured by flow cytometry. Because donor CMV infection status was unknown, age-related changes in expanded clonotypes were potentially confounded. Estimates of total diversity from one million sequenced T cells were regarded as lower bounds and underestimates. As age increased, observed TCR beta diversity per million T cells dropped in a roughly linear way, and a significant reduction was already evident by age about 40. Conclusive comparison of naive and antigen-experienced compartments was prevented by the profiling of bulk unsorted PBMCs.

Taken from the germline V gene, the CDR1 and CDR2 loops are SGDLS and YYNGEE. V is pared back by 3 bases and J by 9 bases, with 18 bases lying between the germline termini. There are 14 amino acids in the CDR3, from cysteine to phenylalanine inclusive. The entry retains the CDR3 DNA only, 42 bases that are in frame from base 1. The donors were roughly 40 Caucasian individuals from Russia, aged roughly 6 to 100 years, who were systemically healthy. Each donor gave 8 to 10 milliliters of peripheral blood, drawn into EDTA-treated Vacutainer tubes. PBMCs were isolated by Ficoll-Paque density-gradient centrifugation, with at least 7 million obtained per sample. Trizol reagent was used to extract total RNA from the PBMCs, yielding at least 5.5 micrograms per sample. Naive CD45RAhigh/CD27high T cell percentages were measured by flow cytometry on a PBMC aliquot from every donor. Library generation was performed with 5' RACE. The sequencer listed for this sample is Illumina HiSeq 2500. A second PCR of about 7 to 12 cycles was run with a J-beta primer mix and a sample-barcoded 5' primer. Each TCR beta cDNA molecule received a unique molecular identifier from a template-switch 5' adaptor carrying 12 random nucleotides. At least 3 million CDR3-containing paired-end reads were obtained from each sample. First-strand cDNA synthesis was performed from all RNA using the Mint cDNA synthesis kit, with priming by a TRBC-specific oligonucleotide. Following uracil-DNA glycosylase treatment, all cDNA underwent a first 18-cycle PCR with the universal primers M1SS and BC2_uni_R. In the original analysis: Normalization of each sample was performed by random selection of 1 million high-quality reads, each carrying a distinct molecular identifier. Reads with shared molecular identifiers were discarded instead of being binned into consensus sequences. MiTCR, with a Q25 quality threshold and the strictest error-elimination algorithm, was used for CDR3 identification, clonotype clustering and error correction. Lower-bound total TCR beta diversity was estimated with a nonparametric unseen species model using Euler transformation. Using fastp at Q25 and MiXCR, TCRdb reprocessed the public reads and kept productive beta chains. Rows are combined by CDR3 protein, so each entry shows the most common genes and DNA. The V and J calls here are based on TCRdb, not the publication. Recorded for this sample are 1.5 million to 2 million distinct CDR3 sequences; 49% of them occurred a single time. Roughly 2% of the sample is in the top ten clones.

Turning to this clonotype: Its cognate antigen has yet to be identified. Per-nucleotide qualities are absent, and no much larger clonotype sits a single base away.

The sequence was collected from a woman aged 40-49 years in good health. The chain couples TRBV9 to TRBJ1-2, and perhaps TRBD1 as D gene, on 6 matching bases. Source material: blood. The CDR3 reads CASSAATGSSRYTF. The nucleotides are TGTGCCAGCAGCGCCGCAACAGGGTCTTCTCGCTACACCTTC.